Listed here are 3 T cell receptor beta chains from one sample, sequenced in a study of blood T cell repertoires in COVID-19. Using immunoSEQ multiplex PCR, the repertoire was profiled, and TCRdb retains in-frame clones only, with some absent. This table holds about 140,000 clones, around 86% found once. Sequencing was performed on peripheral blood. All receptors come from a human donor in a cohort sampled during active COVID-19.

This chain uses TRBV18 with TRBJ1-6; the D gene is possibly TRBD1 (6 bases). Germline assignment: CDR1 KGHSH and CDR2 LQKENI. Trimming removed 6 bases at V and 5 bases at J, with 11 bases between. CDR3 length: 14 residues. CDR3 nucleotides: TGTGCCAGCTCGCTCGACAGGAATAATTCACCCCTCCACTTT. Encoded protein: CASSLDRNNSPLHF.

The chain combines TRBV7-2 with TRBJ1-5; 8 bases match TRBD1. Germline V gene lookup returns CDR1 SGHTA and CDR2 FQGNSA. With V trimmed by 3 bases and J by 5 bases, 6 bases remained unmatched. This CDR3 comprises 15 residues. This CDR3 reads CASSFSRGPDQPQHF. In nucleotides, the CDR3 is TGTGCCAGCAGCTTTTCCAGGGGGCCGGATCAGCCCCAGCATTTT.

This clone came up once. The genes are TRBV27 and TRBJ2-3; D call uncertain. This CDR3 comprises 13 residues. Germline CDR1 reads MNHEY; CDR2 reads SMNVEV (reference sequence). Between the trimmed V and J ends, which lost 5 bases and 8 bases, there was a span of 14 bases. The CDR3: CASSPPGVGTQYF. Written as DNA, the CDR3 is TGTGCCAGCAGTCCTCCCGGAGTTGGTACGCAGTATTTT.